This T cell receptor (beta chain) was sequenced for a study of CD8+CD57+ T cells in acquired aplastic anemia. Study overall: The mean DNA yield obtained from sorted CD4+ and CD8+ cells came to about 3.2 ug.

It was patients with CD8+CD57+ cell expansion by flow cytometry who were chosen for sequencing. The patients, all of them, had severe acquired aplastic anemia. Blood came from patients not yet given any therapy. V was cut by 0 bases and J by 7 bases, with 13 bases left in between. The CDR3 loop spans 15 amino acids. Germline V lookup: CDR1 ENHRY, CDR2 SYGVKD. This clonotype has at least ten counts. The target antigen is unknown. TCR beta VDJ and CDR3 were profiled, and genomic DNA was the template. Each CDR3 protein is one row after TCRdb ran MiXCR on the reads. The sample records a few hundred thousand distinct CDR3 sequences, over 25% being singletons. Study outcomes and limitations: Patients shared 25 to 30 CD8+ CDR3 sequences with controls.

J is TRBJ2-1 and V is TRBV10-3; maybe TRBD2 (7 bases). Sequencing was performed on sorted CD4+, CD8+, or CD8+CD57+ T cells (not recorded which) from PBMCs. This TCR was sampled from a human donor with aplastic anemia. CDR3: CAISESGGAQNEQFF. The CDR3 DNA is TGTGCCATCAGTGAGTCTGGGGGGGCGCAGAATGAGCAGTTCTTC.